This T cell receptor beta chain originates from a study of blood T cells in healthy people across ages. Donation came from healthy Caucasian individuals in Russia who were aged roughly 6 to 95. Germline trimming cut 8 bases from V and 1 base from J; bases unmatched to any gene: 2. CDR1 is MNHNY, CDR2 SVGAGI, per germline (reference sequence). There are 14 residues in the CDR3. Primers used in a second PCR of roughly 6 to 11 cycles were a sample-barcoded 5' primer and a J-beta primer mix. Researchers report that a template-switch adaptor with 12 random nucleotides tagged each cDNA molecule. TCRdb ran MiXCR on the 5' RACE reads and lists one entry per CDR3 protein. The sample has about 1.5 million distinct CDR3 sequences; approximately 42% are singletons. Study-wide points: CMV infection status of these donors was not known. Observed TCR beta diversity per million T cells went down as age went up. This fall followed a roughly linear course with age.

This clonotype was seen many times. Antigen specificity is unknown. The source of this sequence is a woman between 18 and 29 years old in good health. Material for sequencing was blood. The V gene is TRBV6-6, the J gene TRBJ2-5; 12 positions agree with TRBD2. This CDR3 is CASSSGGAQETQYF. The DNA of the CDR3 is TGTGCCAGCTCTAGCGGGGGGGCCCAAGAGACCCAGTACTTC.